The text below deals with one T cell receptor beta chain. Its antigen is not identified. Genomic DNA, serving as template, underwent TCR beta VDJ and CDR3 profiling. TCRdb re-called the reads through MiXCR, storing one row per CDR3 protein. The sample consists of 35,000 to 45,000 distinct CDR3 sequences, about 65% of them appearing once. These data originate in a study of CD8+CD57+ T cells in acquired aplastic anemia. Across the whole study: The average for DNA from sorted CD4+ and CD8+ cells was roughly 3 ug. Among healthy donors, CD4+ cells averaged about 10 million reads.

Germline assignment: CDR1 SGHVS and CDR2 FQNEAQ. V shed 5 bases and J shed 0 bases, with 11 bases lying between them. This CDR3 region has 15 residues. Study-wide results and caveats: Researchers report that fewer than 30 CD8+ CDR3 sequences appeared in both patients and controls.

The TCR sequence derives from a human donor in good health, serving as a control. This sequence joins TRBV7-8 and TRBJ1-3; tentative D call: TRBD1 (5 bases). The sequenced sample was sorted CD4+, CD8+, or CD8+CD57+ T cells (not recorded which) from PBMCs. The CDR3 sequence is CASSPRQSSGNTIYF. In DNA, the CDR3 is TGTGCCAGCAGCCCAAGACAGAGCTCTGGAAACACCATATATTTT.